This is a list of T cell receptor beta chains from one sample in a study of blood T cell repertoires in COVID-19. Some clones are missing from TCRdb's copy, which holds only in-frame ones; the method was immunoSEQ multiplex PCR. This table holds approximately 280,000 clones, around nine tenths found once. Input material: peripheral blood. All receptors derive from a woman aged 60-75 years with acute or convalescent COVID-19. Both conserved end residues are part of each CDR3. The D gene is left open where the match is weak. Clone sizes are given selectively: once, few, many, or a class where the clone is expanded.

clone_size: .
v_call: TRBV27
j_call: TRBJ2-1
d_call: TRBD2
cdr3_nt: TGTGCCAGTAGACTAGCGGGAGGGCCGAATGAGCAGTTCTTC
cdr3_aa: CASRLAGGPNEQFF

clone_size: .
v_call: TRBV6-2/TRBV6-3
j_call: TRBJ1-5
d_call: .
cdr3_nt: TGTGCCAGCAGTTACTCGAATTCGTGGGAGAGCCAGCCCCAGCATTTT
cdr3_aa: CASSYSNSWESQPQHF

clone_size: .
v_call: TRBV7-9
j_call: TRBJ1-1
d_call: TRBD1
cdr3_nt: TGTGCCAGCAGCCCCCGGACAGGGTCCACTGAAGCTTTCTTT
cdr3_aa: CASSPRTGSTEAFF

clone_size: .
v_call: TRBV28
j_call: TRBJ2-3
d_call: TRBD2
cdr3_nt: TGTGCCAGCAGTTTCGAGCCCCGACTAGCGGCACCCGAGGGTCCAGATACGCAGTATTTT
cdr3_aa: CASSFEPRLAAPEGPDTQYF

clone_size: .
v_call: TRBV5-4
j_call: TRBJ1-4
d_call: .
cdr3_nt: TGTGCCAGCGGAGTTACGCCTAATGAAAAACTGTTTTTT
cdr3_aa: CASGVTPNEKLFF

clone_size: .
v_call: TRBV4-3
j_call: TRBJ2-7
d_call: TRBD1
cdr3_nt: TGCGCCAGCAGCCAAGGGGTTGACAGGGTCGCCTACGAGCAGTACTTC
cdr3_aa: CASSQGVDRVAYEQYF

clone_size: .
v_call: TRBV5-1
j_call: TRBJ1-2
d_call: TRBD1
cdr3_nt: TGCGCCAGCAGCACCGGACAGGAGGACTACACCTTC
cdr3_aa: CASSTGQEDYTF

clone_size: .
v_call: TRBV9
j_call: TRBJ1-3
d_call: .
cdr3_nt: TGTGCCAGCAGCCCACAGGGTGTGGGCTTCGGAAACACCATATATTTT
cdr3_aa: CASSPQGVGFGNTIYF

clone_size: .
v_call: TRBV6-2/TRBV6-3
j_call: TRBJ2-3
d_call: TRBD2
cdr3_nt: TGTGCCAGCAGTTGGCGGCGGGGGAGCACAGATACGCAGTATTTT
cdr3_aa: CASSWRRGSTDTQYF

clone_size: .
v_call: TRBV4-1
j_call: TRBJ2-2
d_call: TRBD2
cdr3_nt: TGCGCCAGCAGCCCGGGAGGGAACACCGGGGAGCTGTTTTTT
cdr3_aa: CASSPGGNTGELFF

clone_size: .
v_call: TRBV28
j_call: TRBJ1-1
d_call: TRBD1
cdr3_nt: TGTGCCAGCAGTTTTGGACAGGGGTTGAACACTGAAGCTTTCTTT
cdr3_aa: CASSFGQGLNTEAFF

clone_size: .
v_call: TRBV23-1
j_call: TRBJ1-3
d_call: .
cdr3_nt: TGCGCCAGCAGTCGCGGGCGCTCTGGAAACACCATATATTTT
cdr3_aa: CASSRGRSGNTIYF

clone_size: .
v_call: TRBV24-1
j_call: TRBJ2-3
d_call: TRBD1
cdr3_nt: TGTGCCACCGGGGGAACAGGGGTCATCACAGATACGCAGTATTTT
cdr3_aa: CATGGTGVITDTQYF

clone_size: .
v_call: TRBV27
j_call: TRBJ2-7
d_call: TRBD1
cdr3_nt: TGTGCCAGCAGTTTATACAAGGGACAGGGGGTTTCCTACGAGCAGTACTTC
cdr3_aa: CASSLYKGQGVSYEQYF

clone_size: .
v_call: TRBV7-9
j_call: TRBJ2-1
d_call: .
cdr3_nt: TGTGCCAGCAGCTTGGTGGGGGGCAATGAGCAGTTCTTC
cdr3_aa: CASSLVGGNEQFF

clone_size: .
v_call: TRBV7-2
j_call: TRBJ2-7
d_call: .
cdr3_nt: TGTGCCAGCAGCTCTAGCGTCTACGAGCAGTACTTC
cdr3_aa: CASSSSVYEQYF

clone_size: .
v_call: TRBV7-9
j_call: TRBJ1-2
d_call: TRBD1
cdr3_nt: TGTGCCAGCAGCTCGGGACAGGGGGATGGCTACACCTTC
cdr3_aa: CASSSGQGDGYTF

clone_size: .
v_call: TRBV6-5
j_call: TRBJ1-4
d_call: TRBD1
cdr3_nt: TGTGCCAGCAGTTACTCGACAGGGCGTAGTGAAAAACTGTTTTTT
cdr3_aa: CASSYSTGRSEKLFF

clone_size: .
v_call: TRBV11-2
j_call: TRBJ2-5
d_call: TRBD2
cdr3_nt: TGTGCCAGCAGCTTAGCGGGGGGGCTCCAAGAGACCCAGTACTTC
cdr3_aa: CASSLAGGLQETQYF

clone_size: few
v_call: TRBV7-2
j_call: TRBJ2-1
d_call: .
cdr3_nt: TGTGCCAGCAGCTTAGGCGGGACGGCCTACAATGAGCAGTTCTTC
cdr3_aa: CASSLGGTAYNEQFF

clone_size: .
v_call: TRBV28
j_call: TRBJ1-4
d_call: TRBD1
cdr3_nt: TGTGCCAGCAGCCCTACGGGACAGCTCGAAAAACTGTTTTTT
cdr3_aa: CASSPTGQLEKLFF

clone_size: .
v_call: TRBV5-1
j_call: TRBJ1-5
d_call: .
cdr3_nt: TGCGCCAGCAGCGAGGGGGGGCGTAATCAGCCCCAGCATTTT
cdr3_aa: CASSEGGRNQPQHF

clone_size: .
v_call: TRBV10-3
j_call: TRBJ2-6
d_call: TRBD1
cdr3_nt: TGTGCCATCAGGAGACAGGGGGCGATGGGGGCCAACGTCCTGACTTTC
cdr3_aa: CAIRRQGAMGANVLTF

clone_size: .
v_call: TRBV4-3
j_call: TRBJ2-4
d_call: TRBD1
cdr3_nt: TGCGCCAGCAGCCAGGGGACAGGGGGGAACATTCAGTACTTC
cdr3_aa: CASSQGTGGNIQYF

clone_size: once
v_call: TRBV7-3
j_call: TRBJ1-2
d_call: TRBD1
cdr3_nt: TGTGCCAGCAGCTTAAACGGATTGGGACAGGGAAGTGGTGGCTACACCTTC
cdr3_aa: CASSLNGLGQGSGGYTF

clone_size: .
v_call: TRBV7-9
j_call: TRBJ1-2
d_call: .
cdr3_nt: TGTGCCAGCAGCTTAGAGAGCGGGAGTCACACCTATGGCTACACCTTC
cdr3_aa: CASSLESGSHTYGYTF

clone_size: .
v_call: TRBV4-1
j_call: TRBJ2-1
d_call: .
cdr3_nt: TGCGCCAGCGCCCGGGGTTTCCAAAATGAGCAGTTCTTC
cdr3_aa: CASARGFQNEQFF

clone_size: .
v_call: TRBV7-8
j_call: TRBJ2-7
d_call: .
cdr3_nt: TGTGCCAGCAGCTTCTCCCAGGGGAACGAGCAGTACTTC
cdr3_aa: CASSFSQGNEQYF

clone_size: once
v_call: TRBV27
j_call: TRBJ1-2
d_call: .
cdr3_nt: TGTGCCAGCAGTCCAGGGACACTCAACTATGGCTACACCTTC
cdr3_aa: CASSPGTLNYGYTF

clone_size: .
v_call: TRBV20-1
j_call: TRBJ2-5
d_call: TRBD2
cdr3_nt: TGCAGTGCTAGTGCGGGGGACCAAGAGACCCAGTACTTC
cdr3_aa: CSASAGDQETQYF

clone_size: .
v_call: TRBV9
j_call: TRBJ2-1
d_call: .
cdr3_nt: TGTGCCAGCAGCGTAGCCACTACAGGAACCCCCTACAATGAGCAGTTCTTC
cdr3_aa: CASSVATTGTPYNEQFF

clone_size: .
v_call: TRBV4-3
j_call: TRBJ2-7
d_call: .
cdr3_nt: TGCGCCAGCAGCCAAGATCTGGCGGGTTCTGCCTACGAGCAGTACTTC
cdr3_aa: CASSQDLAGSAYEQYF

clone_size: .
v_call: TRBV5-1
j_call: TRBJ2-5
d_call: TRBD1
cdr3_nt: TGCGCCAGCAGCTTGGCCCCCACCCGGGACAGCCAAGAGACCCAGTACTTC
cdr3_aa: CASSLAPTRDSQETQYF

clone_size: .
v_call: TRBV13
j_call: TRBJ2-5
d_call: TRBD2
cdr3_nt: TGTGCCAGCAGCTTAGGGCTAGCGGGAGGGACCCAGTACTTC
cdr3_aa: CASSLGLAGGTQYF

clone_size: .
v_call: TRBV3-1/TRBV3-2
j_call: TRBJ1-2
d_call: .
cdr3_nt: TGTGCCAGCAGCCGGGAAGGGCGGGTTCGAAATGGCTACACCTTC
cdr3_aa: CASSREGRVRNGYTF

clone_size: once
v_call: TRBV18
j_call: TRBJ2-3
d_call: TRBD1
cdr3_nt: TGTGCCAGCTCACCGACGACAGGGGATCCAGATACGCAGTATTTT
cdr3_aa: CASSPTTGDPDTQYF

clone_size: .
v_call: TRBV25-1
j_call: TRBJ1-3
d_call: TRBD1
cdr3_nt: TGTGCCAGCAGCGGACAGGGACGAAACACCATATATTTT
cdr3_aa: CASSGQGRNTIYF

clone_size: .
v_call: TRBV18
j_call: TRBJ2-7
d_call: TRBD2
cdr3_nt: TGTGCCAGCTCACCACCATCTAGCGGGAGGATCAACGAGCAGTACTTC
cdr3_aa: CASSPPSSGRINEQYF

clone_size: few
v_call: TRBV5-1
j_call: TRBJ1-2
d_call: TRBD1
cdr3_nt: TGCGCCAGCAGTTCGGACAGGGGGGATGGCTACACCTTC
cdr3_aa: CASSSDRGDGYTF